The 17 T cell receptor beta chains below all came from one sample that was sequenced in a study of radiotherapy plus CTLA-4 blockade in lung cancer. Sequencing used immunoSEQ multiplex PCR; TCRdb keeps in-frame clones, though not all of them. The table includes just over 60,000 clones, 60% to 80% detected once. The sample in question was peripheral blood, obtained from a patient treated with radiotherapy plus ipilimumab. The receptors shown here come from a human donor with non-small cell lung cancer who had a complete response to radiotherapy plus ipilimumab.

The J gene is TRBJ2-3, the V gene TRBV7-6; D may be TRBD2 (6 bases). There are 15 residues in the CDR3. CDR1 and CDR2 from the germline V gene are SGHVS and FNYEAQ. The V and J ends lost 4 bases and 6 bases respectively, with 17 bases between them. CDR3 loop: CASSSSWPGRDTQYF. The CDR3 region has the DNA TGTGCCAGCAGCTCTAGCTGGCCGGGGAGGGATACGCAGTATTTT.

The rearrangement joins TRBV23-1 to TRBJ2-7; 8 positions agree with TRBD1. TRBV23-1 is annotated as an ORF whose role is uncertain. V was clipped by 7 bases and J by 6 bases; unmatched bases: 17. The CDR3 loop spans 16 amino acids. The CDR3 sequence: CASNRTGHDGACEQYV. The DNA for the CDR3 is TGCGCCAGCAACCGGACAGGGCACGACGGAGCCTGCGAGCAGTACGTC.

This chain joins TRBV6-5 and TRBJ1-3, with D unclear. The V gene lost 6 bases and the J gene lost 0 bases, with 12 bases spanning the gap. The germline gives CDR1 MNHEY, CDR2 SVGAGI. The CDR3 covers 15 residues. The CDR3: CASRPRRSSGNTIYF. The CDR3 bases are TGTGCCAGCAGACCCCGACGGAGCTCTGGAAACACCATATATTTT.

The chain employs TRBV5-3 and TRBJ1-1; the match to TRBD1 covers 8 bases. TRBV5-3 belongs to the ORF category, with a function that is uncertain. V trimming: 4 bases; J trimming: 5 bases; junction bases outside the gene matches: 7. The CDR3 totals 14 residues. Here the CDR3 DNA reads TGTGCCAGAAGCCCGACAGGGGAAGGAACTGAAGCTTTCTTT. Translation gives CARSPTGEGTEAFF.

The chain employs TRBV5-6 and TRBJ2-1, with 13 bases identical to TRBD2. Germline loops: CDR1 SGHDT, CDR2 YYEEEE. The CDR3 contains 14 residues. V trimming: 4 bases; J trimming: 8 bases; junction bases outside the gene matches: 3. In DNA form, the CDR3 reads TGTGCCAGCAGCAGGACTAGCGGGAGCTATGAGCAGTTCTTC. Translated: CASSRTSGSYEQFF.

This clone was counted a few times. The chain is built from TRBV7-2 and TRBJ1-2; D is undetermined. V shed 5 bases and J shed 8 bases, with 15 bases lying between them. The CDR3 is made up of 13 amino acids. The germline V gene encodes CDR1 SGHTA and CDR2 FQGNSA. The CDR3 DNA is TGTGCCAGCAGCCAGGTCCGGGAAAGGGGCTACACCTTC. Translation gives CASSQVRERGYTF.

The V call is TRBV27, the J call TRBJ2-7; D unclear. Trimming took off 4 bases at V and 1 base at J, with 5 bases between the two ends. The CDR3 loop spans 12 amino acids. Germline V gene lookup returns CDR1 MNHEY and CDR2 SMNVEV (reference sequence). This CDR3 reads CASSSSSYEQYF. The CDR3 coding sequence is TGTGCCAGCAGTTCCTCATCCTACGAGCAGTACTTC.

The genes are TRBV10-2 and TRBJ2-3; no firm D call. In germline, CDR1 is WSHSY, CDR2 SAAADI. V was pared by 2 bases and J by 5 bases, with 5 bases between. CDR3 length equals 12 residues. The CDR3 region has the DNA TGCGCCAGCAGTGAGACGAGAGATACGCAGTATTTT. This translates into CASSETRDTQYF.

V and J are TRBV4-1 and TRBJ2-1; 9 bases fit TRBD2. The CDR3 covers 17 residues. The V gene's germline CDR1 is MGHRA and CDR2 YSYEKL. Losses at the gene ends were 0 bases for V and 15 bases for J; bases not matched to a gene: 18. The DNA for the CDR3 is TGCGCCAGCAGCCAAGAGGGCTGGGGGACTAGCACAATACCGGGGTTCTTC. The encoded protein is CASSQEGWGTSTIPGFF.

V and J are TRBV7-9 and TRBJ1-2, with D tentatively TRBD1 (5 bases). Germline V lookup: CDR1 SEHNR, CDR2 FQNEAQ (reference sequence). Trimming took off 3 bases at V and 4 bases at J, with 9 bases between the two ends. The length of the CDR3 is 13 residues. The CDR3 here is CASSFGGTYGYTF. DNA for the CDR3: TGTGCCAGCAGCTTTGGAGGGACCTATGGCTACACCTTC. The full variable domain, in which reference TRBV7-9 and TRBJ1-2 provide the parts outside the CDR3, is DTGVSQNPRHKITKRGQNVTFRCDPISEHNRLYWYRQTLGQGPEFLTYFQNEAQLEKSRLLSDRFSAERPKGSFSTLEIQRTEQGDSAMYLCASSFGGTYGYTFGSGTRLTVV.

The chain combines TRBV7-2 with TRBJ1-1, with D hard to call. Trimming pared 5 bases from V and 0 bases from J, leaving 13 bases between. CDR1 is SGHTA and CDR2 is FQGNSA in the germline V gene. The CDR3 is 15 residues long. The CDR3 protein is CASSLGGYLNTEAFF. CDR3 nucleotide sequence: TGTGCCAGCAGCCTAGGAGGCTACCTGAACACTGAAGCTTTCTTT.

The chain links TRBV18 to TRBJ1-1, with 11 positions matching TRBD1. J gave up 5 bases and V 4 bases, and 9 bases lay outside the gene matches. This CDR3 comprises 16 residues. Germline V CDR1 and CDR2: KGHSH, LQKENI. The CDR3 coding sequence is TGTGCCAGCTCACTAAGGACAGGGGGCCAACGAACTGAAGCTTTCTTT. This codes for CASSLRTGGQRTEAFF.

Turning to this clone: One end of the junction varies from germline; a read error may be responsible. The rearrangement uses TRBV19 and TRBJ1-1; 7 bases agree with TRBD1. Germline assignment: CDR1 LNHDA and CDR2 SQIVND (reference sequence). The CDR3 is 13 residues long. CDR3 sequence: CASSTPDRAEAFF. The CDR3 nucleotides read TGTGCCAGTAGTACCCCCGACAGGGCTGAGGCTTTCTTT.

The chain combines TRBV6-6 with TRBJ2-1; D is ambiguous. V lost 2 bases and J 3 bases, leaving 11 bases between the germline ends. CDR3 length: 15 residues. Germline V gene data show CDR1 as MNHNY and CDR2 as SVGAGI (reference sequence). CDR3 sequence: CASSYPTKNYNEQFF. CDR3 sequence (DNA): TGTGCCAGCAGTTACCCGACGAAAAACTACAATGAGCAGTTCTTC.

This clone was detected only a few times. This rearrangement joins TRBV19 to TRBJ1-2; no firm D call. The CDR3 is made up of 10 amino acids. The V gene's germline CDR1 is LNHDA and CDR2 SQIVND (reference sequence). V was trimmed by 8 bases and J by 4 bases, leaving 5 bases between them. The CDR3 sequence is CASRGYGYTF. DNA of the CDR3: TGTGCCAGTCGAGGCTATGGCTACACCTTC.

The chain recombines TRBV18 with TRBJ2-5; maybe TRBD2 (6 bases). The CDR3 is 14 amino acids. The germline V and J ends were trimmed by 2 bases and 1 base, with 8 bases remaining between them. Germline V gene sequence: CDR1 KGHSH, CDR2 LQKENI. For the CDR3, the DNA is TGTGCCAGCTCACCAGCGGGATCCCAAGAGACCCAGTACTTC. This sequence encodes CASSPAGSQETQYF.

This chain uses TRBV4-3 with TRBJ1-1; 8 positions match TRBD1. Looked up from germline, CDR1 is LGHNA and CDR2 is YSLEER. V shed 0 bases, J shed 1 base, and the junction held 19 bases outside the gene matches. The CDR3 length is 21 residues. CDR3 in amino acids: CASSQEVLRRSGQGRNTEAFF. CDR3 in DNA: TGCGCCAGCAGCCAAGAGGTTCTTCGGCGATCTGGACAGGGAAGGAACACTGAAGCTTTCTTT.